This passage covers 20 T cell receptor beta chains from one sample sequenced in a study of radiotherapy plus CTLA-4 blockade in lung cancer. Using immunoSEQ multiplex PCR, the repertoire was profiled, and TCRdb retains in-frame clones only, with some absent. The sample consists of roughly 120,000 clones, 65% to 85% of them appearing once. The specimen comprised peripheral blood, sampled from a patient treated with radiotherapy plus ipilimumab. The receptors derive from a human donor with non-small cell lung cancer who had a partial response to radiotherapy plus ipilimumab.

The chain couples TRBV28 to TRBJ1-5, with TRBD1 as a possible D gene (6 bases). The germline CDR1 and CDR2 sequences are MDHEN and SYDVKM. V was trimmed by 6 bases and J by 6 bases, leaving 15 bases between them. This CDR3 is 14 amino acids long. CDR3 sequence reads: CASSLYREGQPQHF. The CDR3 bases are TGTGCCAGCAGCCTTTACAGGGAAGGTCAGCCCCAGCATTTT.

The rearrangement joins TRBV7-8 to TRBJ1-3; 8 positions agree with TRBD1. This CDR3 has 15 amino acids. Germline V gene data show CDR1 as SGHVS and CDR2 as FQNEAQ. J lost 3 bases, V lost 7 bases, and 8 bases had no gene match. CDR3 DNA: TGTGCCAGCACCCGGGTTGGGACAGGTGGAAACACCATATATTTT. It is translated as CASTRVGTGGNTIYF.

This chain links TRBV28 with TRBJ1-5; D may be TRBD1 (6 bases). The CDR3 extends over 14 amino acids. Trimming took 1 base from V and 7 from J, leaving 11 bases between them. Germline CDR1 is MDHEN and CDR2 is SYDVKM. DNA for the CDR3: TGTGCCAGCAGTTTATCCAGGGGCGGCCAGCCCCAGCATTTT. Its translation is CASSLSRGGQPQHF.

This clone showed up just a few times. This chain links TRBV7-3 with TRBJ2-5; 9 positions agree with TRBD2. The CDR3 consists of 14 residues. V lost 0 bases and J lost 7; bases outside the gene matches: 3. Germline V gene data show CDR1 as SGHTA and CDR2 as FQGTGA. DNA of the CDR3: TGTGCCAGCAGCTTAACTAGCGGGAGTGGGACCCAGTACTTC. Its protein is CASSLTSGSGTQYF.

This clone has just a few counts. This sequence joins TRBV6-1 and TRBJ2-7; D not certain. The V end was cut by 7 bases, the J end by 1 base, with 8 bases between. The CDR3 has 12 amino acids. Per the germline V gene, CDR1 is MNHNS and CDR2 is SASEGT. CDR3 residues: CASTDWSYEQYF. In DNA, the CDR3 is TGTGCCAGCACAGACTGGTCCTACGAGCAGTACTTC.

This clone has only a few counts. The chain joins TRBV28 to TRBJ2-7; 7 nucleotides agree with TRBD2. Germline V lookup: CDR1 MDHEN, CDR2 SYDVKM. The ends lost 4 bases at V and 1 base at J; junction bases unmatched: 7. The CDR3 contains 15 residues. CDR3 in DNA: TGTGCCAGCAGTTCCCCGGGGGGATTATCCTACGAGCAGTACTTC. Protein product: CASSSPGGLSYEQYF.

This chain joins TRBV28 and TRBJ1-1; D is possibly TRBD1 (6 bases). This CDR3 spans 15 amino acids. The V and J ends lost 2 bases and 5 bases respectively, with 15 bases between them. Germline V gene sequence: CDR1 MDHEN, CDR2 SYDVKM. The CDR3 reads CASSLSQTGPTEAFF. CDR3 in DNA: TGTGCCAGCAGTTTAAGCCAAACAGGGCCAACTGAAGCTTTCTTT.

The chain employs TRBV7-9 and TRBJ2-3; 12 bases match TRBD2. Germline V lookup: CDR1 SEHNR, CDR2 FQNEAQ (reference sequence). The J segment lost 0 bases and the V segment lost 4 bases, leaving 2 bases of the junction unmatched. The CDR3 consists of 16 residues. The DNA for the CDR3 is TGTGCCAGCAGCTCACTAGCGGGAGGTAGCACAGATACGCAGTATTTT. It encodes CASSSLAGGSTDTQYF.

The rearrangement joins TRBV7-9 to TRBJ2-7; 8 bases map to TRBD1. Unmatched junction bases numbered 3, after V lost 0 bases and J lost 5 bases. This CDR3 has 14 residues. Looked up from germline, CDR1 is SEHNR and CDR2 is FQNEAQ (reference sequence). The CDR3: CASSLAPGGDEQYF. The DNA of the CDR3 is TGTGCCAGCAGCTTAGCCCCAGGGGGCGACGAGCAGTACTTC.

The CDR3 here is CASSLDTGGYGYTF. CDR3 DNA sequence: TGTGCCAGCAGCTTAGATACAGGGGGCTATGGCTACACCTTC. The chain uses TRBV11-2 and TRBJ1-2, with 8 bases identical to TRBD1. The CDR3 totals 14 residues. Germline assignment: CDR1 SGHAT and CDR2 FQNNGV. V was pared by 0 bases and J by 4 bases, with 1 base of the junction left unmatched. Filled out from reference TRBV11-2 and TRBJ1-2, the complete variable domain reads EAGVAQSPRYKIIEKRQSVAFWCNPISGHATLYWYQQILGQGPKLLIQFQNNGVVDDSQLPKDRFSAERLKGVDSTLKIQPAKLEDSAVYLCASSLDTGGYGYTFGSGTRLTVV.

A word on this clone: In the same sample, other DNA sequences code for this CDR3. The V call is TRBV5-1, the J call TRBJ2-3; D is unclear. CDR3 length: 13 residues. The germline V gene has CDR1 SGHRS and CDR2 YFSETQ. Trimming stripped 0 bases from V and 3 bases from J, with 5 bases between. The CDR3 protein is CASSLAGTDTQYF. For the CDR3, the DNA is TGCGCCAGCAGCTTGGCAGGTACAGATACGCAGTATTTT.

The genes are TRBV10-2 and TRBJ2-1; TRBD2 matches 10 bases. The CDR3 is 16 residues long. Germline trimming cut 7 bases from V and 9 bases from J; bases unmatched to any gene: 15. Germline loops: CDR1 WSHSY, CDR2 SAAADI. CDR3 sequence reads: CASKPSGASGRGEQFF. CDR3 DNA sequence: TGCGCCAGCAAACCCAGTGGTGCTAGCGGGAGAGGTGAGCAGTTCTTC.

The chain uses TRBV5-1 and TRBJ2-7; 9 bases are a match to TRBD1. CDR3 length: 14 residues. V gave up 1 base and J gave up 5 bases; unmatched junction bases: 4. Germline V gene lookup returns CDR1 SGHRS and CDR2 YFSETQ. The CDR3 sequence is CASSLRTGDNEQYF. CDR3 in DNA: TGCGCCAGCAGCTTGAGGACAGGGGACAACGAGCAGTACTTC.

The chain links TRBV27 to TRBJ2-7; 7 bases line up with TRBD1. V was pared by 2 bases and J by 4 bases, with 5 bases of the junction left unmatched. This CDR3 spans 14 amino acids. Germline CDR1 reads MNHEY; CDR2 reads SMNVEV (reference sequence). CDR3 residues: CASSLRGTAYEQYV. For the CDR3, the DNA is TGTGCCAGCAGTTTACGAGGGACAGCTTACGAGCAGTACGTC.

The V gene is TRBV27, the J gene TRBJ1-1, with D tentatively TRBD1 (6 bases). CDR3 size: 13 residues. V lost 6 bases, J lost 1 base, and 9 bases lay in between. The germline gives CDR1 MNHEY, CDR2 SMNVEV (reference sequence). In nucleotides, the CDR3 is TGTGCCAGCAGAGGACAGAAGAACACTGAAGCTTTCTTT. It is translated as CASRGQKNTEAFF.

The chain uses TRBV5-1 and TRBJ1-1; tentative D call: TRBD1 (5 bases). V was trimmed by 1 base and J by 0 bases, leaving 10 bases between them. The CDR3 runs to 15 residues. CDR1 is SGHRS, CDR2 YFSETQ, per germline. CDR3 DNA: TGCGCCAGCAGCTTGCAGGGTGTAATGAACACTGAAGCTTTCTTT. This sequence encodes CASSLQGVMNTEAFF.

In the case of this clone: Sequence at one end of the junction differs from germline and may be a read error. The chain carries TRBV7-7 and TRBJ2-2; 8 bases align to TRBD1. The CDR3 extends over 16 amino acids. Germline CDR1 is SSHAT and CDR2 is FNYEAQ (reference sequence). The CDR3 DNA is TGTGCTAGCAGCTTAGGACCAGGGGGCGACACCGGGGAGCTGTTTTTT. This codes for CASSLGPGGDTGELFF.

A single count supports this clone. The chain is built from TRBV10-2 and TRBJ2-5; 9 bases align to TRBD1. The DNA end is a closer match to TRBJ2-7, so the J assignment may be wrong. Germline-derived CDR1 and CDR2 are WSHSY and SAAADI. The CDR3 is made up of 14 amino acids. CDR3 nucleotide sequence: TGCGCCAGCAGTGACCCGGGACAGGGCTACGAGCAGTACTTC. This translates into CASSDPGQGYEQYF.

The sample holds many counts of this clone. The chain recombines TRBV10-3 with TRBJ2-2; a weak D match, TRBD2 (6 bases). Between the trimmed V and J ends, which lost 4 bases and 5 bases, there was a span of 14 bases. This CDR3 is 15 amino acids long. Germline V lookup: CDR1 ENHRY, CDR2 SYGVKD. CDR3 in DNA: TGTGCCATCAGTGTTGGAGGGATCGAAACCGGGGAGCTGTTTTTT. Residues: CAISVGGIETGELFF.

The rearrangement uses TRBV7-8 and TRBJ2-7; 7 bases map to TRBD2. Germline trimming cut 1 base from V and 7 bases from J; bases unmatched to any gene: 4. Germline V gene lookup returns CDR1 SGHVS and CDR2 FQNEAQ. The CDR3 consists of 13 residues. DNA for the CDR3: TGTGCCAGCAGCTTAGGGGGGGAGGGGGAGCAGTACTTC. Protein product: CASSLGGEGEQYF. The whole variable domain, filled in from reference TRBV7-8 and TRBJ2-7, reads GAGVSQSPRYKVAKRGQDVALRCDPISGHVSLFWYQQALGQGPEFLTYFQNEAQLDKSGLPSDRFFAERPEGSVSTLKIQRTQQEDSAVYLCASSLGGEGEQYFGPGTRLTVT.